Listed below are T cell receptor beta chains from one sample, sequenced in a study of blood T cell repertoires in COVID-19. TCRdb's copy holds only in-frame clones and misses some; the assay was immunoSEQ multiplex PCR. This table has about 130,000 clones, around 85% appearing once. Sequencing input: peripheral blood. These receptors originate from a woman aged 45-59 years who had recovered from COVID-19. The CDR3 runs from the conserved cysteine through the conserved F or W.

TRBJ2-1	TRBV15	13	CATSKGTNNEQFF
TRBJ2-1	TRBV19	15	CASSSRQGSYNEQFF
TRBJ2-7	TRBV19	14	CASSTLTAVGEQYF
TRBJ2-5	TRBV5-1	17	CASSPPTSGGYQETQYF
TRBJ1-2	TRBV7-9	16	CASSGQWDRSRYGYTF
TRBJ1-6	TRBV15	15	CATSRDPLTGSPLHF
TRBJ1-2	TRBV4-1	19	CASSQPLRARRGAASGYTF
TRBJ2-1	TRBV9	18	CASSAGPGGTGGRNEQFF
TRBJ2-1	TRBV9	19	CASSGRTSVLAGDHNEQFF
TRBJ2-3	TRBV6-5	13	CASKGGATDTQYF
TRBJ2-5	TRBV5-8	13	CASSSERRETQYF
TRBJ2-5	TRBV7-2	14	CASSDRGPGETQYF
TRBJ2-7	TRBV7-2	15	CASSTRQGAHYEQYF
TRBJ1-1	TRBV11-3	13	CASSLEQGSEAFF
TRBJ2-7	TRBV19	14	CASSISLFFYEQYF
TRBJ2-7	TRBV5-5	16	CASSLVLGVRENEQYF
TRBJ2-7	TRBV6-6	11	CASKEGDEQYF
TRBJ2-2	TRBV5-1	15	CASSFRQGWTGELFF
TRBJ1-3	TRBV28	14	CASSQGQAGNTIYF
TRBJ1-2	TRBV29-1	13	CSVYIVGDSGYTF